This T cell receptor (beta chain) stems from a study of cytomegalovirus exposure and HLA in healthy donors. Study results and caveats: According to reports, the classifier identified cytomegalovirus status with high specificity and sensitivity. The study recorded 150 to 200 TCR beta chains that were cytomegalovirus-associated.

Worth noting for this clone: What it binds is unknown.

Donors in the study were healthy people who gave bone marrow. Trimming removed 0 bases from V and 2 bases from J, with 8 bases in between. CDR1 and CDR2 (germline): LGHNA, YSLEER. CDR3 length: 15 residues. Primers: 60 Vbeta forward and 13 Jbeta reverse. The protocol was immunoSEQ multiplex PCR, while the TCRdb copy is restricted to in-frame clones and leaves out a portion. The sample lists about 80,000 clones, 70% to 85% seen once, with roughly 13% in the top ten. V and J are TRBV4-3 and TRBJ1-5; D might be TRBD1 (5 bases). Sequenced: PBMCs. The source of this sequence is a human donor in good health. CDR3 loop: CASSQDRDRNQPQHF. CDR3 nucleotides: TGCGCCAGCAGCCAAGACAGGGATCGCAATCAGCCCCAGCATTTT.